A single sample is the source of the 26 T cell receptor beta chains below, sequenced in a study of T cell responses to AZD1222 COVID-19 vaccine. Profiled with immunoSEQ multiplex PCR; TCRdb holds only in-frame clones, not every one. The repertoire consists of tens of thousands of clones, with over 75% occurring once and the leading ten covering approximately 12%. The sequencing here drew on peripheral blood, taken on day 0 of AZD1222 vaccination. These receptors were taken from an adult in good health.

This clone was counted a single time. This rearrangement joins TRBV12-5 to TRBJ2-7, with D maybe TRBD1 (7 bases). V shed 7 bases and J shed 6 bases, with 22 bases lying between them. CDR3 size: 15 residues. Germline V CDR1 and CDR2: LGHNT, FRNRAP. The CDR3 loop reads CASANRDLGGLEQYF. The CDR3 nucleotides are TGTGCTAGTGCCAACCGGGACTTAGGGGGCCTCGAGCAGTACTTC.

The chain combines TRBV6-1 with TRBJ1-1; D is uncertain. The CDR3 length is 12 residues. With 3 bases removed from V and 10 bases from J, the gap between germline ends came to 12 bases. CDR1 is MNHNS, CDR2 SASEGT, per germline. In DNA form, the CDR3 reads TGTGCCAGCAGTGACCCTCTGGCCAGAGCTTTCTTT. It translates to CASSDPLARAFF.

The V call is TRBV7-9, the J call TRBJ1-2, with D unclear. The CDR3 consists of 13 residues. Germline CDR1 is SEHNR and CDR2 is FQNEAQ (reference sequence). V lost 2 bases and J lost 8, with 12 bases in between. For the CDR3, the DNA is TGTGCCAGCAGCTTAATCGAGTCTCAAGGCTACACCTTC. Translated: CASSLIESQGYTF.

DNA for the CDR3: TGTGCCAGCAGTTACACCAACAGGGATTCCTACGAGCAGTACTTC. Translated, it gives CASSYTNRDSYEQYF. The chain has TRBV6-5 and TRBJ2-7; D possibly corresponds to TRBD1 (6 bases). CDR3 length: 15 amino acids. Germline-derived CDR1 and CDR2 are MNHEY and SVGAGI. The V end was cut by 2 bases, the J end by 1 base, with 12 bases between.

J is TRBJ2-3 and V is TRBV7-3; 10 bases fit TRBD2. CDR1 SGHTA and CDR2 FQGTGA come from the germline V gene. This CDR3 contains 15 residues. Germline trimming cut 5 bases from V and 0 bases from J; bases unmatched to any gene: 2. In DNA, the CDR3 is TGTGCCAGCAGCAGGACTAGCGGTAGCACAGATACGCAGTATTTT. This encodes CASSRTSGSTDTQYF.

The chain combines TRBV7-3 with TRBJ2-7; the D call may be TRBD1 or TRBD2 (5 bases each). V gave up 1 base and J gave up 0 bases, with 10 bases separating them. Germline V gene sequence: CDR1 SGHTA, CDR2 FQGTGA. This CDR3 is 15 amino acids long. Here the CDR3 reads CASSLNPGSSYEQYF. CDR3 DNA: TGTGCCAGCAGCTTAAACCCAGGGAGCTCCTACGAGCAGTACTTC.

This clone was seen once. The genes are TRBV19 and TRBJ1-1; D gene ambiguous. There are 13 residues in the CDR3. V lost 4 bases and J 0 bases, leaving 6 bases between the germline ends. In germline, CDR1 is LNHDA, CDR2 SQIVND (reference sequence). The CDR3 loop reads CASSNQMNTEAFF. In DNA form, the CDR3 reads TGTGCCAGTAGTAACCAGATGAACACTGAAGCTTTCTTT.

V and J are TRBV7-9 and TRBJ1-1; TRBD1 matches 7 bases. The ends lost 5 bases at V and 2 bases at J; junction bases unmatched: 8. This CDR3 has 15 amino acids. The germline V gene has CDR1 SEHNR and CDR2 FQNEAQ (reference sequence). This chain's CDR3 is CASSAGQWDNTEAFF. DNA for the CDR3: TGTGCCAGCAGCGCGGGACAGTGGGATAACACTGAAGCTTTCTTT.

Here the CDR3 reads CASSSGVGGLADYNEQFF. The CDR3 bases are TGTGCCAGCAGTTCGGGGGTTGGGGGACTAGCGGATTACAATGAGCAGTTCTTC. The chain couples TRBV6-2 or TRBV6-3 to TRBJ2-1; 11 positions match TRBD2. Losses at the gene ends were 4 bases for V and 4 bases for J; bases not matched to a gene: 12. Germline CDR1 reads MNHEY; CDR2 reads SVGEGT. The CDR3 runs 18 residues.

CDR3: CASSQAIAGGLYEQYF. CDR3 nucleotide sequence: TGTGCCAGCAGCCAAGCCATAGCGGGGGGACTTTACGAGCAGTACTTC. V gene TRBV4-2 combines with J gene TRBJ2-7, with 10 bases fitting TRBD2. CDR1 and CDR2 from the germline V gene are LGHNA and YNFKEQ. V lost 1 base and J lost 4; bases outside the gene matches: 7. CDR3 length: 16 amino acids.

This clone was detected only once. The V and J genes are TRBV30 and TRBJ2-7; TRBD1 aligns across 8 bases. With 5 bases clipped from V and 7 bases from J, the junction kept 13 bases outside the gene matches. Looked up from germline, CDR1 is GTSNPN and CDR2 is SVGIG (reference sequence). The CDR3 consists of 14 residues. Written as DNA, the CDR3 is TGTGCCTGGTCGGCAGACAGGGGCGCTGAGGAGCAGTACTTC. Translation gives CAWSADRGAEEQYF.

The V call is TRBV5-1, the J call TRBJ2-3; D is perhaps TRBD2 (5 bases). The CDR3 has 15 residues. Germline V gene data show CDR1 as SGHRS and CDR2 as YFSETQ. V was clipped by 0 bases and J by 3 bases, with 11 bases between them. CDR3 region: CASSLAGKGTDTQYF. As DNA, the CDR3 is TGCGCCAGCAGCTTGGCGGGGAAGGGAACAGATACGCAGTATTTT.

CDR3 loop: CASSLEGWQPQHF. CDR3 nucleotides: TGCGCCAGCAGCTTGGAAGGTTGGCAGCCCCAGCATTTT. The chain is built from TRBV5-1 and TRBJ1-5; D call uncertain. This CDR3 has 13 amino acids. Germline values: CDR1 SGHRS, CDR2 YFSETQ. Trimming stripped 0 bases from V and 7 bases from J, with 8 bases between.

The chain links TRBV6-2 or TRBV6-3 to TRBJ2-7; a weak D match, TRBD1 (7 bases). V dropped 2 bases and J dropped 1 base, with 9 bases sitting between them. In germline, CDR1 is MNHEY, CDR2 SVGEGT. There are 14 residues in the CDR3. The CDR3 sequence: CASSYPGGSYEQYF. CDR3 DNA sequence: TGTGCCAGCAGTTACCCAGGGGGGTCCTACGAGCAGTACTTC.

The J gene is TRBJ2-3, the V gene TRBV6-6, with D unresolved. The CDR3 runs to 15 residues. Per the germline V gene, CDR1 is MNHNY and CDR2 is SVGAGI (reference sequence). Trimming removed 4 bases at V and 0 bases at J, with 11 bases between. The CDR3 loop reads CASSFPIGSTDTQYF. DNA for the CDR3: TGTGCCAGCAGTTTCCCCATCGGAAGCACAGATACGCAGTATTTT.

CDR3 protein: CASSLTRSNYGYTF. The CDR3 DNA sequence: TGTGCCAGCAGCTTGACCAGGAGTAACTATGGCTACACCTTC. This chain connects TRBV11-2 to TRBJ1-2; the D is unclear. Germline values: CDR1 SGHAT, CDR2 FQNNGV. The CDR3 sequence is 14 residues long. The V and J ends lost 3 bases and 1 base respectively, with 9 bases between them.

V is TRBV5-1 and J is TRBJ1-1; unclear D gene. Germline V CDR1 and CDR2: SGHRS, YFSETQ. Trimming removed 4 bases at V and 5 bases at J, with 15 bases between. CDR3 size: 14 residues. Here the CDR3 DNA reads TGCGCCAGCAGCCCTCGAAGCCGAGAAACTGAAGCTTTCTTT. As protein: CASSPRSRETEAFF.

The V and J genes are TRBV30 and TRBJ2-2; TRBD2 agrees at 10 bases. The germline CDR1 and CDR2 sequences are GTSNPN and SVGIG (reference sequence). The CDR3 contains 16 residues. With V trimmed by 2 bases and J by 5 bases, 8 bases remained unmatched. This CDR3 reads CAWSRLAGAGTGELFF. CDR3 in DNA: TGTGCCTGGAGTAGGCTAGCGGGGGCGGGGACCGGGGAGCTGTTTTTT.

This chain uses TRBV9 with TRBJ2-1, with 10 bases identical to TRBD2. The V and J ends lost 4 bases and 7 bases, in that order; junction bases with no gene match: 8. Germline V gene sequence: CDR1 SGDLS, CDR2 YYNGEE. The CDR3 covers 15 residues. The CDR3 coding sequence is TGTGCCAGCAGCTCGAGCGGGGGGGCAAATAATGAGCAGTTCTTC. Amino acids: CASSSSGGANNEQFF.

The V call is TRBV6-5, the J call TRBJ1-4, with 8 positions matching TRBD1. CDR1 and CDR2 from the germline V gene are MNHEY and SVGAGI. The CDR3 runs to 16 residues. The J segment lost 6 bases and the V segment lost 2 bases, leaving 8 bases of the junction unmatched. This CDR3 reads CASSYPQQGGDEKLFF. CDR3 in DNA: TGTGCCAGCAGTTACCCACAACAGGGGGGGGATGAAAAACTGTTTTTT.

This chain links TRBV12-2 with TRBJ2-7. TRBV12-2 is labeled a pseudogene. The CDR3 spans 16 residues. The CDR3 reads CASRLTTSARAHEQYF. The CDR3 bases are TGTGCAAGTCGCTTAACAACGTCGGCTCGCGCCCACGAGCAGTACTTC.

The chain has TRBV19 and TRBJ1-1; 8 nucleotides match TRBD1. V was clipped by 6 bases and J by 5 bases; unmatched bases: 14. The V gene's germline CDR1 is LNHDA and CDR2 SQIVND (reference sequence). The CDR3 consists of 16 residues. CDR3 region: CASRPFRTGRGTEAFF. The CDR3 DNA reads as TGTGCCAGTAGACCCTTCAGGACAGGGCGGGGAACTGAAGCTTTCTTT.

The chain carries TRBV5-4 and TRBJ2-7; TRBD1 agrees at 8 bases. The CDR3 is made up of 13 amino acids. CDR1 and CDR2 (germline): SGHNT, YYREEE (reference sequence). J lost 3 bases, V lost 2 bases, and 1 base had no gene match. CDR3 protein: CASSLTGGYEQYF. The DNA of the CDR3 is TGTGCCAGCAGCTTAACAGGGGGCTACGAGCAGTACTTC.

This clone was picked up a small number of times. This chain links TRBV7-2 with TRBJ1-2; D might be TRBD1 (6 bases). The ends were cut back, 1 base at V and 6 bases at J, with 12 bases in the middle. The CDR3 totals 14 residues. CDR1 is SGHTA, CDR2 FQGNSA, per germline. For the CDR3, the DNA is TGTGCCAGCAGCTTAGAGGGGGAGGTAAATGGCTACACCTTC. This codes for CASSLEGEVNGYTF.

The CDR3 sequence: CATSRGDRNTIYF. In nucleotides, the CDR3 is TGTGCCACCAGCAGGGGGGACAGAAACACCATATATTTT. The rearrangement joins TRBV15 to TRBJ1-3, with a possible D match to TRBD1 (6 bases). Germline V CDR1 and CDR2: LNHNV, YYDKDF (reference sequence). This CDR3 has 13 amino acids. The V gene lost 3 bases and the J gene lost 5 bases, with 8 bases spanning the gap.

The J gene is TRBJ2-7, the V gene TRBV30; D remains unclear. This CDR3 comprises 10 residues. CDR1 and CDR2 (germline): GTSNPN, SVGIG (reference sequence). V gave up 2 bases and J gave up 5 bases, with 4 bases separating them. CDR3 region: CAWSSNEQYF. Here the CDR3 DNA reads TGTGCCTGGAGTTCGAACGAGCAGTACTTC.